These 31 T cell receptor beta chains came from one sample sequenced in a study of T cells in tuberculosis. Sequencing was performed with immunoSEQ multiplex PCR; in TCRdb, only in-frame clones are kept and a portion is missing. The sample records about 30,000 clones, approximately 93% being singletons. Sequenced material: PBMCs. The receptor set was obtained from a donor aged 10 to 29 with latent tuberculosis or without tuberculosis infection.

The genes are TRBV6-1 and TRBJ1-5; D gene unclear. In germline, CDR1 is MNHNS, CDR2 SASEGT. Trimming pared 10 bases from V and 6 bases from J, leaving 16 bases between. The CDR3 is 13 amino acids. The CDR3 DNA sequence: TGTGCCACCGGCGTGGGCTTGAGTCAGCCCCAGCATTTT. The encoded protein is CATGVGLSQPQHF.

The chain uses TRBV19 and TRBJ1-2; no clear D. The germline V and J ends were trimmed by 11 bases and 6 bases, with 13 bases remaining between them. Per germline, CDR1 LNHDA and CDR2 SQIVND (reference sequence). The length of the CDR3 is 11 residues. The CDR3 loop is CAPRRENGYTF. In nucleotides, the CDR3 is TGTGCCCCCAGGAGGGAAAATGGCTACACCTTC.

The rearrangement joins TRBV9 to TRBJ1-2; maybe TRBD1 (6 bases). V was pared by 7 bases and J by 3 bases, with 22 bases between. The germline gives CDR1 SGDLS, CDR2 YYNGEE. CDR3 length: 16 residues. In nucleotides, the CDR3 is TGTGCCAGCGGATTGACCGACAGGCCCGACTACTATGGCTACACCTTC. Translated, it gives CASGLTDRPDYYGYTF.

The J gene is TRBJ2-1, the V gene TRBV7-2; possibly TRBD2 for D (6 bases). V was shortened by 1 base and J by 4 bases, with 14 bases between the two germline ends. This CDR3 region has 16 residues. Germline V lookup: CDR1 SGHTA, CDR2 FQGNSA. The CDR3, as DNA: TGTGCCAGCAGCTTAGTGGGAGCGGGCTTATACAATGAGCAGTTCTTC. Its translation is CASSLVGAGLYNEQFF.

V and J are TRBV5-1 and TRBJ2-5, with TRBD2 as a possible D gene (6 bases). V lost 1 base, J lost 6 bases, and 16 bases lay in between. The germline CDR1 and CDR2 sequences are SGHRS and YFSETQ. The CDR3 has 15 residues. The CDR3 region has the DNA TGCGCCAGCAGCTTGTCGGAGGGCAGCACGAAGACCCAGTACTTC. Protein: CASSLSEGSTKTQYF.

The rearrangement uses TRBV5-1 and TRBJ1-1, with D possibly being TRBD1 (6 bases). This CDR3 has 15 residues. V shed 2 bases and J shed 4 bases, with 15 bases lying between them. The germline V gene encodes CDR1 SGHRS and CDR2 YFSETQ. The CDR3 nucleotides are TGCGCCAGCAGCTTTCTAGGGGGGGATGTCACTGAAGCTTTCTTT. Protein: CASSFLGGDVTEAFF.

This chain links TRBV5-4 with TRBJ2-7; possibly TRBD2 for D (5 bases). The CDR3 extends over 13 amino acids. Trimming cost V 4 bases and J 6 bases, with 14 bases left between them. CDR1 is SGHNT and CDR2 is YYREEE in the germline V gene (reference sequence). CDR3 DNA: TGTGCCAGCAGCGCACCGGGAAAGGGCGAGCAGTACTTC. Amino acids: CASSAPGKGEQYF.

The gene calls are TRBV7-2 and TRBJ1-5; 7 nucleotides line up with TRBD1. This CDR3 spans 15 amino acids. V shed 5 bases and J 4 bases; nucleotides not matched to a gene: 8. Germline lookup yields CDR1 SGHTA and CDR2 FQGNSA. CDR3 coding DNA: TGTGCCAGCAGCCCCCAAGGGGGCCTAAATCAGCCCCAGCATTTT. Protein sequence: CASSPQGGLNQPQHF.

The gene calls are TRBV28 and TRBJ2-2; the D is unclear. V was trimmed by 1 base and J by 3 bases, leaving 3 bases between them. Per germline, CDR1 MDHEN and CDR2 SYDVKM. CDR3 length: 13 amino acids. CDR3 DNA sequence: TGTGCCAGCAGTTTATCTGACACCGGGGAGCTGTTTTTT. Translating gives CASSLSDTGELFF.

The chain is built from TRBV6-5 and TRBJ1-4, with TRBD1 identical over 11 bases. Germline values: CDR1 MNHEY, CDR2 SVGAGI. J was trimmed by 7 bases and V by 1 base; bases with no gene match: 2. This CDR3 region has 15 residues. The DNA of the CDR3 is TGTGCCAGCAGTTACTTTGGGACAGGGGGTGAAAAACTGTTTTTT. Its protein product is CASSYFGTGGEKLFF.

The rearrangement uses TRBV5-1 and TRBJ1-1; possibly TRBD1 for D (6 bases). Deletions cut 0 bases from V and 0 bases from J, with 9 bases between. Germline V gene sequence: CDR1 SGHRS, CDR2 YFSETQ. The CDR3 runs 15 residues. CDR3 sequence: CASSLETGLNTEAFF. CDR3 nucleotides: TGCGCCAGCAGCTTGGAGACAGGCTTGAACACTGAAGCTTTCTTT. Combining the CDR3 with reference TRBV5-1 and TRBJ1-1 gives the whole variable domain KAGVTQTPRYLIKTRGQQVTLSCSPISGHRSVSWYQQTPGQGLQFLFEYFSETQRNKGNFPGRFSGRQFSNSRSEMNVSTLELGDSALYLCASSLETGLNTEAFFGQGTRLTVV.

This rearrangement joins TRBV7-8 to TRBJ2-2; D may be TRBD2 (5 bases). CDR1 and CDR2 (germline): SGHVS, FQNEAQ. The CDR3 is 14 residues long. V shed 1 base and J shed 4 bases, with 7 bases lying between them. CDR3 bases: TGTGCCAGCAGCTTAGGAGGGCTCACCGGGGAGCTGTTTTTT. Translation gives CASSLGGLTGELFF.

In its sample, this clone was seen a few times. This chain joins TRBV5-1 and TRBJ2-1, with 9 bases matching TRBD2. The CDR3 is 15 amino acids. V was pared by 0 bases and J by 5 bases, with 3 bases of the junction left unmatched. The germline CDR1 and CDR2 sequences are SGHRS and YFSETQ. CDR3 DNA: TGCGCCAGCAGCTTGGTGCGGGAGGGAGACAATGAGCAGTTCTTC. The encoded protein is CASSLVREGDNEQFF.

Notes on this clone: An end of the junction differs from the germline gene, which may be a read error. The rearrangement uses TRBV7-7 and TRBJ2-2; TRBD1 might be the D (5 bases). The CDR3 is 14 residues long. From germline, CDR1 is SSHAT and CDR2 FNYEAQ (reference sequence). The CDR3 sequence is CASSSGTNTGELFF. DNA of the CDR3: TGTGCTAGCAGCTCAGGGACGAACACCGGGGAGCTGTTTTTT.

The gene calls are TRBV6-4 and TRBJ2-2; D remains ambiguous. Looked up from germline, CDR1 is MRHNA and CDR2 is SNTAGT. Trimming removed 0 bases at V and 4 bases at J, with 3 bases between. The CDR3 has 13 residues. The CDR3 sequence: CASSDSSTGELFF. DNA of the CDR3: TGTGCCAGCAGTGACTCTAGCACCGGGGAGCTGTTTTTT.

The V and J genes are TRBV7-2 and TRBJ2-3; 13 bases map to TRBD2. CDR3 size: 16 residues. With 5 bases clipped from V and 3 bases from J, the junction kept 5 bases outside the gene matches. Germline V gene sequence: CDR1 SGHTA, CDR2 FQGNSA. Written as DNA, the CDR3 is TGTGCCAGCAGCCGGACTAGCGGGAGATATACAGATACGCAGTATTTT. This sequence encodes CASSRTSGRYTDTQYF.

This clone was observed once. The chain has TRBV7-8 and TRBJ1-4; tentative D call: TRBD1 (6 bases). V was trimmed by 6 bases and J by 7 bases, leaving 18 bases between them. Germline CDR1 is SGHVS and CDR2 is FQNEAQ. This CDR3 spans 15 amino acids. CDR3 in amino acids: CASRDDRLRGEKLFF. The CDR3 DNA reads TGTGCCAGCAGAGACGACAGGCTCCGGGGTGAAAAACTGTTTTTT.

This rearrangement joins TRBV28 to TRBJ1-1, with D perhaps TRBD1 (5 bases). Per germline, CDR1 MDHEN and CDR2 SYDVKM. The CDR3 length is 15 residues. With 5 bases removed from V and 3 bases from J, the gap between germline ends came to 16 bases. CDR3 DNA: TGTGCCAGCAGTCCCCTCGACAGCACCTACACTGAAGCTTTCTTT. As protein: CASSPLDSTYTEAFF.

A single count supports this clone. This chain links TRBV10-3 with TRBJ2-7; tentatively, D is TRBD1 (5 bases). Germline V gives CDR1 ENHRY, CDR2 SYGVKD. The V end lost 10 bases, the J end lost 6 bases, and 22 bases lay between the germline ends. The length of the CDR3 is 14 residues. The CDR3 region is CATGPQGFSAEQYF. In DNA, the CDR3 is TGTGCCACAGGCCCTCAGGGATTCTCTGCCGAGCAGTACTTC.

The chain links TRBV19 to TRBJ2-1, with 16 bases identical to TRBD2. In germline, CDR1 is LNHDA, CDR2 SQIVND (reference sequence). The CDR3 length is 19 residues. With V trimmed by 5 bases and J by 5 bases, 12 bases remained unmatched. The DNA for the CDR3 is TGTGCCAGTAGTCCCCGCCCCGCGGGACTAGCGGGAGGGAACAATGAGCAGTTCTTC. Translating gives CASSPRPAGLAGGNNEQFF.

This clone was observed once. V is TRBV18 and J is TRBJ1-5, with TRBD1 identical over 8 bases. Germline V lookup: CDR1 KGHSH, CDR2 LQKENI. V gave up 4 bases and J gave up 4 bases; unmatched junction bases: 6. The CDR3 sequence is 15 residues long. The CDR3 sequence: CASSLGQGNNQPQHF. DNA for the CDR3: TGTGCCAGCTCACTCGGACAGGGAAATAATCAGCCCCAGCATTTT. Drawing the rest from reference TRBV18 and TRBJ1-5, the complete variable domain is NAGVMQNPRHLVRRRGQEARLRCSPMKGHSHVYWYRQLPEEGLKFMVYLQKENIIDESGMPKERFSAEFPKEGPSILRIQQVVRGDSAAYFCASSLGQGNNQPQHFGDGTRLSIL.

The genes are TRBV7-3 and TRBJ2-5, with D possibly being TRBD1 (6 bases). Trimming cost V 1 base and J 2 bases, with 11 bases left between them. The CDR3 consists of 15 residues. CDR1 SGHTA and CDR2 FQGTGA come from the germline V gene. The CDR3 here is CASSLIPGAQETQYF. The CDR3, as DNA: TGTGCCAGCAGCTTAATTCCAGGGGCGCAAGAGACCCAGTACTTC.

The CDR3 DNA sequence: TGTGCCAGCACCACGGCAGGACAGGGAAAGGATACGCAGTATTTT. Protein sequence: CASTTAGQGKDTQYF. The rearrangement links TRBV28 to TRBJ2-3; 8 positions match TRBD1. CDR1 and CDR2 (germline): MDHEN, SYDVKM. CDR3 length equals 15 residues. V was clipped by 7 bases and J by 6 bases; unmatched bases: 12.

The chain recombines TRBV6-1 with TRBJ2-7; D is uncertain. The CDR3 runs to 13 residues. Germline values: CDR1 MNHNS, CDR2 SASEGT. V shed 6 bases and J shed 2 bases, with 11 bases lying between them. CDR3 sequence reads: CASRPGGAYEQYF. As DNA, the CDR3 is TGTGCCAGCAGGCCCGGCGGTGCCTACGAGCAGTACTTC.

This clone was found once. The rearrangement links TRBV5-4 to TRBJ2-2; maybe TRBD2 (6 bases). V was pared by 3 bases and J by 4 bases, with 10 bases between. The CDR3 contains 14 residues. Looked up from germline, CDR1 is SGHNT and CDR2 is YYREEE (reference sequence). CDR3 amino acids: CASSSGGRTGELFF. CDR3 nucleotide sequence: TGTGCCAGCAGCTCCGGGGGTCGCACCGGGGAGCTGTTTTTT.

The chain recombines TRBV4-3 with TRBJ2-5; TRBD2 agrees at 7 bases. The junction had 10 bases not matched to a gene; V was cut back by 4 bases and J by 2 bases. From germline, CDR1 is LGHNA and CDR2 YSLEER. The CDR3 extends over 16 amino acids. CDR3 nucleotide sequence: TGCGCCAGCAGCCTCCATGGGAGGGGTCGACAAGAGACCCAGTACTTC. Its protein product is CASSLHGRGRQETQYF.

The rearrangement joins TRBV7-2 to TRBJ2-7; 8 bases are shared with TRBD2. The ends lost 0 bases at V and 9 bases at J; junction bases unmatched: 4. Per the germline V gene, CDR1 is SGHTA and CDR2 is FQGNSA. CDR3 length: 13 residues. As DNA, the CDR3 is TGTGCCAGCAGCTTAGCCCCCCGGGAGGGGCAGTACTTC. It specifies CASSLAPREGQYF. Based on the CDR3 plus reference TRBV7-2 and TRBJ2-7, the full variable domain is GAGVSQSPSNKVTEKGKDVELRCDPISGHTALYWYRQSLGQGLEFLIYFQGNSAPDKSGLPSDRFSAERTGGSVSTLTIQRTQQEDSAVYLCASSLAPREGQYFGPGTRLTVT.

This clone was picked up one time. CDR3 sequence: CASSSDRGNYGYTF. Written as DNA, the CDR3 is TGTGCCAGCAGCTCAGACAGGGGGAACTATGGCTACACCTTC. The chain uses TRBV7-2 and TRBJ1-2; 9 bases match TRBD1. After removal of 4 bases from V and 2 bases from J, the junction contained 2 bases not matched to a gene. Per the germline V gene, CDR1 is SGHTA and CDR2 is FQGNSA. The CDR3 consists of 14 residues.

The CDR3 sequence: CAALDGFLAGFTDTQYF. As DNA, the CDR3 is TGTGCCGCTTTGGACGGATTTCTAGCGGGGTTCACAGATACGCAGTATTTT. The chain combines TRBV27 with TRBJ2-3, with TRBD2 matching 9 bases. The CDR3 contains 17 residues. Trimming cost V 11 bases and J 2 bases; bases outside gene matches: 17. Germline CDR1 and CDR2: MNHEY and SMNVEV (reference sequence).

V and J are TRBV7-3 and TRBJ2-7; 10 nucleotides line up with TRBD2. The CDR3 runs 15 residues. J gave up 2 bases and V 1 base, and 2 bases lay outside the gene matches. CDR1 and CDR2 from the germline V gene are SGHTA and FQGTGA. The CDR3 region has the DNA TGTGCCAGCAGCTTAAGCCTAGCGGGAGCCTACGAGCAGTACTTC. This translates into CASSLSLAGAYEQYF.

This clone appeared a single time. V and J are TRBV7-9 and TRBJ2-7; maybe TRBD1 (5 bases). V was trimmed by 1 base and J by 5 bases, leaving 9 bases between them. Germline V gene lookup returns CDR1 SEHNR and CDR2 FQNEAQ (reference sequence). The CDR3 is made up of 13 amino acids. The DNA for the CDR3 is TGTGCCAGCAGCTTAGAGGGGCAGGACGAGCAGTACTTC. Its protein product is CASSLEGQDEQYF.